A single sample is the source of the 30 T cell receptor beta chains below, sequenced in a study of human T cells and chemical hapten exposure. The time point is: patch test 1, 2 weeks after DPC sensitization. The sample's treatment: therapeutic diphenylcyclopropenone sensitization with weekly scalp DPC. Via MiXCR, TCRdb re-called the RACE reads, giving one row per CDR3 protein. The table includes 150,000 or so distinct CDR3 sequences, about 15% detected once. The material sequenced was whole blood, taken in connection with sensitization to the hapten diphenylcyclopropenone (DPC). The receptors come from a woman under 40 with alopecia areata. Some clones in this sample may be carry-over from other donors' samples.

The table lists this clonotype with a few counts. This chain joins TRBV10-1 and TRBJ2-2; D tentatively fits TRBD1 or TRBD2 (5 bases each). Between the trimmed V and J ends, which lost 2 bases and 0 bases, there was a span of 10 bases. CDR3 length equals 16 residues. Germline V gives CDR1 WNHNN, CDR2 SYGVQD (reference sequence). For the CDR3, the DNA is TGCGCCAGCAGTGAGAAAATGGGGGCGAACACCGGGGAGCTGTTTTTT. Amino acids: CASSEKMGANTGELFF.

The J gene is TRBJ2-4, the V gene TRBV28; D not certain. CDR1 is MDHEN, CDR2 SYDVKM, per germline. The germline V and J ends were trimmed by 0 bases and 0 bases, with 9 bases remaining between them. This CDR3 comprises 16 residues. CDR3 protein: CASSLWGSPAKNIQYF. DNA of the CDR3: TGTGCCAGCAGTTTATGGGGGTCCCCAGCCAAAAACATTCAGTACTTC.

This chain's CDR3 is CASSPPKGSSNTEAFF. CDR3 bases: TGTGCCAGCTCACCCCCCAAGGGCTCGAGTAACACTGAAGCTTTCTTT. The chain joins TRBV18 to TRBJ1-1; D remains unclear. This CDR3 has 16 amino acids. Between the trimmed V and J ends, which lost 3 bases and 2 bases, there was a span of 16 bases. The germline CDR1 and CDR2 sequences are KGHSH and LQKENI.

This clonotype has at least ten counts. The V gene is TRBV14, the J gene TRBJ2-1, with D possibly matching TRBD2 (5 bases). The V end was cut by 0 bases, the J end by 7 bases, with 7 bases between. CDR3 length: 13 amino acids. Germline CDR1 SGHDN, CDR2 FVKESK. CDR3 DNA sequence: TGTGCCAGCAGCCAAGACGGGGTAAATGAGCAGTTCTTC. It yields the protein CASSQDGVNEQFF.

This clonotype was seen a single time. The chain joins TRBV5-8 to TRBJ2-1; D not certain. This CDR3 region has 14 residues. Germline CDR1 is SGHTS and CDR2 is YDEGEE. The germline V and J ends were trimmed by 2 bases and 5 bases, with 11 bases remaining between them. CDR3 nucleotide sequence: TGTGCCAGCAGCTTAGGGATAGAGCACAATGAGCAGTTCTTC. The encoded protein is CASSLGIEHNEQFF.

This clonotype was detected ten times or more. This sequence joins TRBV5-1 and TRBJ2-1; D is ambiguous. Germline V CDR1 and CDR2: SGHRS, YFSETQ. CDR3 length: 13 residues. V lost 4 bases and J lost 8, with 13 bases in between. The chain's CDR3 is CASSTDTGDEQFF. The CDR3 region has the DNA TGCGCCAGCAGCACCGACACGGGCGATGAGCAGTTCTTC.

The genes are TRBV5-1 and TRBJ1-1; 9 positions match TRBD1. Germline CDR1 and CDR2: SGHRS and YFSETQ. The CDR3 contains 15 residues. V lost 7 bases, J lost 1 base, and 8 bases stayed unmatched. CDR3 in DNA: TGCGCCAGCCGAGAACAGGGGGCCCCGAACACTGAAGCTTTCTTT. As protein: CASREQGAPNTEAFF.

About this clonotype: At one of its ends the junction is not consistent with the germline gene, which may arise from a read error. CDR3 loop: CASRSLDRPGDF. The CDR3 DNA follows: TGTGCCAGCAGAAGCCTCGACAGGCCCGGGGATTTT. V and J are TRBV28 and TRBJ1-5; possible D gene TRBD1, 6 bases. Germline assignment: CDR1 MDHEN and CDR2 SYDVKM. The CDR3 runs to 12 residues.

A few counts support this clonotype. This chain joins TRBV5-1 and TRBJ1-1; D is perhaps TRBD1 (6 bases). With 0 bases removed from V and 2 bases from J, the gap between germline ends came to 11 bases. The germline CDR1 and CDR2 sequences are SGHRS and YFSETQ. The length of the CDR3 is 15 residues. CDR3 amino acids: CASSLARGANTEAFF. CDR3 in DNA: TGCGCCAGCAGCTTGGCGAGGGGGGCCAACACTGAAGCTTTCTTT.

This clonotype turned up a few times. V usage is TRBV2 and J usage is TRBJ2-3, with 10 bases fitting TRBD2. CDR1 and CDR2 (germline): SNHLY, FYNNEI. This CDR3 has 14 residues. V trimming: 8 bases; J trimming: 2 bases; junction bases outside the gene matches: 4. In DNA, the CDR3 is TGTGCCAGCCAGGGGACTAGCGTCACAGATACGCAGTATTTT. As protein: CASQGTSVTDTQYF. The complete variable domain, with remaining parts taken from reference TRBV2 and TRBJ2-3, reads EPEVTQTPSHQVTQMGQEVILRCVPISNHLYFYWYRQILGQKVEFLVSFYNNEISEKSEIFDDQFSVERPDGSNFTLKIRSTKLEDSAMYFCASQGTSVTDTQYFGPGTRLTVL.

The table lists this clonotype with many counts. The chain uses TRBV7-6 and TRBJ1-5; D remains ambiguous. V lost 0 bases and J lost 3, with 3 bases in between. The CDR3 is made up of 13 amino acids. Looked up from germline, CDR1 is SGHVS and CDR2 is FNYEAQ. The CDR3 loop reads CASSLATNQPQHF. For the CDR3, the DNA is TGTGCCAGCAGCTTAGCCACCAATCAGCCCCAGCATTTT.

Many counts were recorded for this clonotype. At one boundary the junction diverges from the germline segment, which might be a read error. The V call is TRBV5-1, the J call TRBJ2-7; perhaps TRBD2 as D (6 bases). Germline lookup yields CDR1 SGHRS and CDR2 YFSETQ. The CDR3 consists of 13 residues. The CDR3 bases are TGCGCCAGCAGCGGCGGGGACGGATCAAGGAGGGAGTTC. Its protein product is CASSGGDGSRREF.

This clonotype was counted only a few times. The rearrangement links TRBV6-2 or TRBV6-3 to TRBJ2-7; 12 bases match TRBD2. The length of the CDR3 is 15 residues. From germline, CDR1 is MNHEY and CDR2 SVGEGT. Trimming took 5 bases from V and 5 from J; bases not matched to a gene: 7. The CDR3 sequence is CASSDRTSGKDEQYF. DNA of the CDR3: TGTGCCAGCAGTGATCGGACTAGCGGGAAAGACGAGCAGTACTTC.

This clonotype has only a few counts. CDR3 sequence reads: CASSLGFEPLGPQYF. The CDR3 nucleotides are TGTGCCAGCAGTTTAGGTTTTGAGCCGCTCGGGCCCCAGTACTTC. The chain is built from TRBV28 and TRBJ2-5; D remains unclear. The germline V gene encodes CDR1 MDHEN and CDR2 SYDVKM. The CDR3 is 15 amino acids. V gave up 2 bases and J gave up 9 bases, with 19 bases separating them.

The V gene is TRBV28, the J gene TRBJ1-2; D gene unclear. V was shortened by 6 bases and J by 4 bases, with 9 bases between the two germline ends. The germline V gene has CDR1 MDHEN and CDR2 SYDVKM. This CDR3 comprises 12 residues. The CDR3 loop is CASSPPGYGYTF. The CDR3 nucleotides are TGTGCCAGCAGCCCACCGGGCTATGGCTACACCTTC.

The chain carries TRBV20-1 and TRBJ2-1; 10 nucleotides line up with TRBD2. Trimming at V came to 3 bases and at J to 6 bases, leaving 5 bases not matched to a gene. Germline V gene lookup returns CDR1 DFQATT and CDR2 SNEGSKA (reference sequence). This CDR3 comprises 14 residues. For the CDR3, the DNA is TGCAGTGCTAGTCGATTAGCGGGGGGCAATGAGCAGTTCTTC. The encoded protein is CSASRLAGGNEQFF.

The table lists this clonotype with a few counts. V is TRBV11-3 and J is TRBJ1-1; 9 bases agree with TRBD1. This CDR3 comprises 15 residues. V was clipped by 5 bases and J by 5 bases; unmatched bases: 9. Per the germline V gene, CDR1 is SGHNT and CDR2 is YENEEA. CDR3 protein: CASSPQDRGRTEAFF. The CDR3 DNA reads as TGTGCCAGCAGCCCCCAGGACAGGGGTAGAACTGAAGCTTTCTTT.

This clonotype was counted ten times or more. The chain couples TRBV29-1 to TRBJ1-3; D is ambiguous. CDR1 and CDR2 from the germline V gene are SQVTM and ANQGSEA. Trimming left V 3 bases short and J 8 bases short, with 8 bases between. The CDR3 runs 11 residues. CDR3 nucleotide sequence: TGCAGCGTTGAGGAGGGCGACACCATATATTTT. It translates to CSVEEGDTIYF.

This sequence joins TRBV11-1 and TRBJ2-3, with 12 bases aligning to TRBD2. V lost 1 base to trimming and J lost 2 bases; unmatched junction nucleotides: 1. The germline gives CDR1 SGHAT, CDR2 FQDESV (reference sequence). This CDR3 region has 16 residues. The CDR3 DNA sequence: TGTGCCAGCAGCTTAGGGACTAGCGGGACCACAGATACGCAGTATTTT. It translates to CASSLGTSGTTDTQYF. The whole variable domain, remainder taken from reference TRBV11-1 and TRBJ2-3, is EAEVAQSPRYKITEKSQAVAFWCDPISGHATLYWYRQILGQGPELLVQFQDESVVDDSQLPKDRFSAERLKGVDSTLKIQPAELGDSAMYLCASSLGTSGTTDTQYFGPGTRLTVL.

This chain links TRBV20-1 with TRBJ2-7, with 9 bases that match TRBD1. The length of the CDR3 is 14 residues. Germline loops: CDR1 DFQATT, CDR2 SNEGSKA (reference sequence). The trim removed 6 bases at V and 5 bases at J, leaving 11 bases unmatched. This CDR3 is CSAPDGTGTHEQYF. The CDR3 region has the DNA TGCAGTGCGCCTGATGGGACAGGGACCCACGAGCAGTACTTC.

As DNA, the CDR3 is TGTGCCAGCAGAGAACCGCGCCAGGGACTAGCGGGAGCAGGCGAGCAGTACTTC. It encodes CASREPRQGLAGAGEQYF. The V call is TRBV28, the J call TRBJ2-7; 14 bases align to TRBD2. The CDR3 sequence is 18 residues long. V gave up 6 bases and J gave up 6 bases; unmatched junction bases: 16. From germline, CDR1 is MDHEN and CDR2 SYDVKM. The full variable domain, its missing parts supplied by reference TRBV28 and TRBJ2-7, is DVKVTQSSRYLVKRTGEKVFLECVQDMDHENMFWYRQDPGLGLRLIYFSYDVKMKEKGDIPEGYSVSREKKERFSLILESASTNQTSMYLCASREPRQGLAGAGEQYFGPGTRLTVT.

J is TRBJ2-3 and V is TRBV9; D could derive from TRBD1 or TRBD2 (5 bases each). Looked up from germline, CDR1 is SGDLS and CDR2 is YYNGEE. The CDR3 loop spans 14 amino acids. V was cut by 0 bases and J by 2 bases, with 7 bases left in between. This CDR3 reads CASSVVGTTDTQYF. The CDR3, as DNA: TGTGCCAGCAGCGTAGTAGGGACCACAGATACGCAGTATTTT.

This clonotype was detected ten times or more. This chain's CDR3 is CASSGTGGARAKNIQYF. The CDR3 DNA follows: TGTGCCAGCAGTGGCACTGGGGGGGCGCGGGCCAAAAACATTCAGTACTTC. The rearrangement joins TRBV6-1 to TRBJ2-4, with a possible D match to TRBD2 (7 bases). This CDR3 comprises 17 residues. Germline V lookup: CDR1 MNHNS, CDR2 SASEGT. Trimming removed 4 bases at V and 1 base at J, with 17 bases between.

A few counts support this clonotype. This rearrangement joins TRBV5-1 to TRBJ1-2, with 7 bases aligning to TRBD1. V was pared by 3 bases and J by 7 bases, with 15 bases of the junction left unmatched. Germline V gene sequence: CDR1 SGHRS, CDR2 YFSETQ. The CDR3 is 16 amino acids. CDR3 loop: CASSSTGDRAVSGYTF. In DNA form, the CDR3 reads TGCGCCAGCAGCTCGACGGGAGACAGGGCAGTCAGTGGCTACACCTTC. The full variable domain, with the rest looked up from reference TRBV5-1 and TRBJ1-2, is KAGVTQTPRYLIKTRGQQVTLSCSPISGHRSVSWYQQTPGQGLQFLFEYFSETQRNKGNFPGRFSGRQFSNSRSEMNVSTLELGDSALYLCASSSTGDRAVSGYTFGSGTRLTVV.

In its sample, this clonotype was seen many times. The chain links TRBV29-1 to TRBJ1-2; 7 bases map to TRBD1. The V and J ends lost 8 bases and 3 bases, in that order; junction bases with no gene match: 3. The V gene's germline CDR1 is SQVTM and CDR2 ANQGSEA. The CDR3 covers 11 residues. This chain's CDR3 is CSPQGDYGYTF. In DNA, the CDR3 is TGCAGCCCCCAGGGGGACTATGGCTACACCTTC. Using reference TRBV29-1 and TRBJ1-2 for the parts outside the CDR3, the full variable domain is SAVISQKPSRDICQRGTSLTIQCQVDSQVTMMFWYRQQPGQSLTLIATANQGSEATYESGFVIDKFPISRPNLTFSTLTVSNMSPEDSSIYLCSPQGDYGYTFGSGTRLTVV.

This clonotype was found a few times. This chain links TRBV10-3 with TRBJ1-6; 10 nucleotides line up with TRBD1. J was trimmed by 10 bases and V by 8 bases; bases with no gene match: 8. This CDR3 has 14 amino acids. CDR1 and CDR2 from the germline V gene are ENHRY and SYGVKD. CDR3 region: CAIGGGQGRSPLHF. In DNA form, the CDR3 reads TGTGCCATCGGAGGGGGACAGGGGAGATCACCCCTCCACTTT.

For the CDR3, the DNA is TGCAGTGCTAGAGATCGGGTAAATGCAGGGGCGAGTTCACCCCTCCACTTT. It translates to CSARDRVNAGASSPLHF. The chain has TRBV20-1 and TRBJ1-6; D is possibly TRBD1 (6 bases). With 0 bases removed from V and 9 bases from J, the gap between germline ends came to 21 bases. This CDR3 comprises 17 residues. Germline V gives CDR1 DFQATT, CDR2 SNEGSKA (reference sequence).

This clonotype was seen a few times. J is TRBJ2-5 and V is TRBV28; TRBD2 agrees at 10 bases. Germline assignment: CDR1 MDHEN and CDR2 SYDVKM. The CDR3 loop spans 18 amino acids. The ends lost 2 bases at V and 1 base at J; junction bases unmatched: 10. As DNA, the CDR3 is TGTGCCAGCAGTTTAGCACTAGCGGGACCCGCGCCCCAAGAGACCCAGTACTTC. Protein: CASSLALAGPAPQETQYF.

This clonotype occurred a few times. The gene calls are TRBV7-2 and TRBJ2-1, with unresolved D. Looked up from germline, CDR1 is SGHTA and CDR2 is FQGNSA. The CDR3 is made up of 14 amino acids. Deletions cut 2 bases from V and 6 bases from J, with 11 bases between. CDR3 in DNA: TGTGCCAGCAGCTTACTGGACCTGGCCAATGAGCAGTTCTTC. Its translation is CASSLLDLANEQFF. Looking up the rest from reference TRBV7-2 and TRBJ2-1 gives the full variable domain: GAGVSQSPSNKVTEKGKDVELRCDPISGHTALYWYRQSLGQGLEFLIYFQGNSAPDKSGLPSDRFSAERTGGSVSTLTIQRTQQEDSAVYLCASSLLDLANEQFFGPGTRLTVL.

This clonotype was observed a few times. The chain uses TRBV12-3 or TRBV12-4 and TRBJ1-4, with 7 bases aligning to TRBD1. Trimming cost V 2 bases and J 5 bases; bases outside gene matches: 5. CDR3 length: 15 amino acids. The CDR3 here is CASSLLTGPNEKLFF. CDR3 DNA sequence: TGTGCCAGCAGTTTATTGACAGGGCCAAATGAAAAACTGTTTTTT.